A single sample is the source of the 21 T cell receptor beta chains below, sequenced in a study of response to subunit inactivated influenza vaccine. TCRdb independently ran MiXCR on the RT-PCR reads; one entry per CDR3 protein. The sample lists about 540,000 distinct CDR3 sequences; approximately 20% were seen once. The same data also contributed to another study, on T cells expressing NK-cell markers. That work states: A 5'RACE template switching approach incorporating UMIs was used to make TCR beta cDNA.

Specimen: CD4+ T cells sorted from PBMCs, collected about 13 days after vaccination. All receptors derive from a man aged 50 or older who received an inactivated influenza vaccine.

This clonotype was recorded at least ten times. The chain joins TRBV5-1 to TRBJ2-2; D is undetermined. CDR3 length: 14 amino acids. In germline, CDR1 is SGHRS, CDR2 YFSETQ. Trimming shortened V by 4 bases and J by 7 bases, and 14 bases separated the two germline ends. CDR3 protein: CASSPVGVVGELFF. The CDR3 DNA sequence: TGCGCCAGCAGCCCGGTTGGGGTTGTCGGGGAGCTGTTTTTT.

J is TRBJ1-1 and V is TRBV20-1; unclear D gene. The CDR3 sequence is 15 residues long. Germline V gene data show CDR1 as DFQATT and CDR2 as SNEGSKA (reference sequence). The ends were cut back, 6 bases at V and 3 bases at J, with 20 bases in the middle. The CDR3 region has the DNA TGCAGTGCGAGACCCCTGGGCGGTTGGGACACTGAAGCTTTCTTT. Translated: CSARPLGGWDTEAFF.

The J gene is TRBJ2-7, the V gene TRBV7-2; D is unresolved. Germline lookup yields CDR1 SGHTA and CDR2 FQGNSA. The CDR3 covers 12 residues. V gave up 5 bases and J gave up 4 bases, with 9 bases separating them. CDR3 amino acids: CASSNGPYEQYF. CDR3 DNA: TGTGCCAGCAGCAACGGACCGTACGAGCAGTACTTC.

This clonotype turned up a few times. The chain couples TRBV20-1 to TRBJ2-7; D call uncertain. Germline assignment: CDR1 DFQATT and CDR2 SNEGSKA (reference sequence). V was cut by 0 bases and J by 6 bases, with 18 bases left in between. CDR3 length: 15 residues. The CDR3 sequence: CSARDPSRPSGEQYF. For the CDR3, the DNA is TGCAGTGCTAGAGATCCATCTCGGCCGTCGGGCGAGCAGTACTTC.

This clonotype was seen a few times. The chain recombines TRBV5-4 with TRBJ2-7; D gene unclear. CDR1 and CDR2 from the germline V gene are SGHNT and YYREEE (reference sequence). Trimming stripped 4 bases from V and 2 bases from J, with 19 bases between. This CDR3 is built from 16 residues. This CDR3 is CASSPGVVRNTYEQYF. The CDR3 DNA is TGTGCCAGCAGCCCTGGGGTGGTACGGAACACCTACGAGCAGTACTTC.

The CDR3 reads CSARPLANTDTQYF. The CDR3 bases are TGCAGTGCTAGACCCCTAGCGAACACAGATACGCAGTATTTT. The V gene is TRBV20-1, the J gene TRBJ2-3; TRBD2 is a possible D gene (6 bases). V was clipped by 2 bases and J by 2 bases, with 11 bases between them. This CDR3 contains 14 residues. CDR1 and CDR2 from the germline V gene are DFQATT and SNEGSKA (reference sequence).

The chain carries TRBV20-1 and TRBJ2-7; D is perhaps TRBD1 (6 bases). Deletions cut 5 bases from V and 5 bases from J, with 16 bases between. Per germline, CDR1 DFQATT and CDR2 SNEGSKA (reference sequence). There are 13 residues in the CDR3. CDR3 sequence (DNA): TGCAGTGCTTCAGACAGGTCGGCAAACGAGCAGTACTTC. It is translated as CSASDRSANEQYF.

The CDR3 nucleotides read TGTGCCAGCAGCAAGGACAGGGGCTATGAGCAGTTCTTC. Amino acids: CASSKDRGYEQFF. The V call is TRBV7-2, the J call TRBJ2-1; 9 positions match TRBD1. In germline, CDR1 is SGHTA, CDR2 FQGNSA. The CDR3 extends over 13 amino acids. Unmatched junction bases numbered 4, after V lost 5 bases and J lost 8 bases.

The sample holds many counts of this clonotype. The chain uses TRBV3-1 and TRBJ1-5; no firm D call. The CDR3 is 15 residues long. Deletions cut 4 bases from V and 7 bases from J, with 17 bases between. CDR1 LGHDT and CDR2 YNNKEL come from the germline V gene (reference sequence). CDR3 sequence: CASSPGGGVRQPQHF. CDR3 DNA: TGTGCCAGCAGCCCCGGCGGCGGGGTACGGCAGCCCCAGCATTTT.

The rearrangement links TRBV20-1 to TRBJ2-5, with 9 nucleotides matching TRBD2. This CDR3 has 13 residues. Germline V gene data show CDR1 as DFQATT and CDR2 as SNEGSKA (reference sequence). V trimming: 6 bases; J trimming: 6 bases; junction bases outside the gene matches: 8. CDR3 sequence: CSARPSGEQTQYF. The CDR3 coding sequence is TGCAGTGCCCGGCCTAGCGGGGAGCAGACCCAGTACTTC.

This CDR3 reads CASNQGGLADTYEQYF. CDR3 bases: TGTGCCAGCAATCAAGGTGGGCTAGCGGACACCTACGAGCAGTACTTC. The rearrangement links TRBV28 to TRBJ2-7, with 7 bases identical to TRBD2. Germline V gene sequence: CDR1 MDHEN, CDR2 SYDVKM. CDR3 size: 16 residues. The V and J ends lost 7 bases and 2 bases, in that order; junction bases with no gene match: 14. Variable domain in full (rest from reference TRBV28 and TRBJ2-7): DVKVTQSSRYLVKRTGEKVFLECVQDMDHENMFWYRQDPGLGLRLIYFSYDVKMKEKGDIPEGYSVSREKKERFSLILESASTNQTSMYLCASNQGGLADTYEQYFGPGTRLTVT.

This clonotype was observed many times. The chain joins TRBV5-1 to TRBJ2-3, with TRBD2 identical over 10 bases. CDR1 is SGHRS, CDR2 YFSETQ, per germline. Trimming at V came to 4 bases and at J to 2 bases, leaving 7 bases not matched to a gene. This CDR3 has 16 amino acids. This chain's CDR3 is CASSISGGGYTDTQYF. Here the CDR3 DNA reads TGCGCCAGCAGCATCAGCGGGGGGGGTTACACAGATACGCAGTATTTT.

In this sample, this clonotype turned up a few times. This rearrangement joins TRBV9 to TRBJ2-3, with 7 bases lining up with TRBD1. This CDR3 is 13 amino acids long. With V trimmed by 2 bases and J by 8 bases, 5 bases remained unmatched. Germline assignment: CDR1 SGDLS and CDR2 YYNGEE. CDR3 in DNA: TGTGCCAGCAGCGTGGGGACAGTGGGTACGCAGTATTTT. Its protein is CASSVGTVGTQYF.

The chain has TRBV20-1 and TRBJ2-3; 7 bases align to TRBD2. The V gene end was trimmed by 5 bases and the J gene end by 2 bases; junction bases not matched to a gene: 10. The germline V gene has CDR1 DFQATT and CDR2 SNEGSKA (reference sequence). The CDR3 totals 15 residues. The chain's CDR3 is CSAESGATITDTQYF. CDR3 in DNA: TGCAGTGCTGAGAGCGGGGCTACCATCACAGATACGCAGTATTTT.

The rearrangement joins TRBV12-3 or TRBV12-4 to TRBJ1-4; tentative D call: TRBD1 (6 bases). The CDR3 is 14 amino acids. Trimming stripped 8 bases from V and 6 bases from J, with 16 bases between. In DNA, the CDR3 is TGTGCCAGCGTCCCTGGGGGCGTCTATGAAAAACTGTTTTTT. Translating it yields CASVPGGVYEKLFF.

This clonotype was seen a few times. The chain couples TRBV20-1 to TRBJ1-6, with D perhaps matching TRBD1 (6 bases). The CDR3 contains 15 residues. V gave up 3 bases and J gave up 4 bases, with 13 bases separating them. CDR1 DFQATT and CDR2 SNEGSKA come from the germline V gene (reference sequence). The CDR3 sequence is CSASQGSLYNSPLHF. CDR3 nucleotides: TGCAGTGCTAGCCAGGGGTCCCTTTATAATTCACCCCTCCACTTT.

The chain joins TRBV11-1 to TRBJ2-3, with D perhaps TRBD1 or TRBD2 (6 bases each). Trimming shortened V by 5 bases and J by 2 bases, and 14 bases separated the two germline ends. The CDR3 has 15 residues. Germline CDR1 is SGHAT and CDR2 is FQDESV (reference sequence). Here the CDR3 reads CASSLSGAHTDTQYF. Here the CDR3 DNA reads TGTGCCAGCAGCCTCTCGGGGGCCCACACAGATACGCAGTATTTT.

This clonotype appeared a few times. The chain combines TRBV27 with TRBJ2-7; 7 bases are shared with TRBD2. There are 13 residues in the CDR3. Germline V gene lookup returns CDR1 MNHEY and CDR2 SMNVEV (reference sequence). With 10 bases clipped from V and 3 bases from J, the junction kept 9 bases outside the gene matches. The CDR3 DNA reads TGTGCCACCAGAAGGGACTATCTCTACGAGCAGTACTTC. Translated, it gives CATRRDYLYEQYF.

This rearrangement joins TRBV5-1 to TRBJ2-1, with 8 bases aligning to TRBD2. Unmatched junction bases numbered 5, after V lost 4 bases and J lost 8 bases. The CDR3 is 13 amino acids. From germline, CDR1 is SGHRS and CDR2 YFSETQ. In nucleotides, the CDR3 is TGCGCCAGCAGCCCACGGACTAGCTATGAGCAGTTCTTC. It is translated as CASSPRTSYEQFF.

This chain joins TRBV4-1 and TRBJ2-1, with no clear D. The length of the CDR3 is 17 residues. V lost 1 base, J lost 9 bases, and 22 bases lay in between. The germline V gene has CDR1 MGHRA and CDR2 YSYEKL. The CDR3 loop is CASSQAAPNSAIGEQFF. The CDR3 DNA follows: TGCGCCAGCAGCCAAGCCGCACCGAATTCGGCTATAGGTGAGCAGTTCTTC.

The genes are TRBV19 and TRBJ1-2; 8 bases line up with TRBD1. This CDR3 is 15 amino acids long. Germline lookup yields CDR1 LNHDA and CDR2 SQIVND (reference sequence). J lost 1 base, V lost 5 bases, and 6 bases had no gene match. CDR3 bases: TGTGCCAGTAGTGGAACAGGGGGGCGTAACTATGGCTACACCTTC. Translating gives CASSGTGGRNYGYTF.